This is a list of T cell receptor beta chains from one sample in a study of beta chain features in type 1 diabetes. Assay: immunoSEQ multiplex PCR; the TCRdb copy retains only in-frame clones and omits some. The repertoire consists of some 360,000 clones, with around 20% occurring once and the leading ten covering 0.044%. Sequencing was done on a sample of naive CD4+ T cells from blood. These receptors came from a woman between 18 and 29 years old in good health. CDR3s include the opening cysteine and the closing phenylalanine or tryptophan. The order of the fields is clone size, J gene, D gene, CDR3 length, V gene, CDR3 protein, CDR3 DNA. A D gene is named only where the DNA matches it firmly. Size is omitted from some rows. Given values are once, few, many or a class for expanded clones.

clone size: NA
J gene: TRBJ2-2
D gene: TRBD2
CDR3 length: 18
V gene: TRBV4-1
CDR3 protein: CASSQGLAGSANTGELFF
CDR3 DNA: TGCGCCAGCAGCCAAGGGCTAGCGGGTTCAGCGAACACCGGGGAGCTGTTTTTT

clone size: NA
J gene: TRBJ2-7
D gene: NA
CDR3 length: 14
V gene: TRBV5-1
CDR3 protein: CASSLASGSYEQYF
CDR3 DNA: TGCGCCAGCAGCTTGGCCAGCGGATCCTACGAGCAGTACTTC

clone size: few
J gene: TRBJ2-5
D gene: NA
CDR3 length: 13
V gene: TRBV6-1
CDR3 protein: CASLRLALETQYF
CDR3 DNA: TGTGCCAGCTTACGGCTAGCTCTGGAGACCCAGTACTTC

clone size: few
J gene: TRBJ2-5
D gene: TRBD1
CDR3 length: 15
V gene: TRBV15
CDR3 protein: CATSRRTGTGETQYF
CDR3 DNA: TGTGCCACCAGCCGCAGGACCGGGACAGGAGAGACCCAGTACTTC

clone size: few
J gene: TRBJ2-7
D gene: TRBD2
CDR3 length: 16
V gene: TRBV7-3
CDR3 protein: CASSLSKREPTGEQYF
CDR3 DNA: TGTGCCAGCAGCTTAAGTAAGCGGGAGCCGACGGGGGAGCAGTACTTC

clone size: NA
J gene: TRBJ2-1
D gene: NA
CDR3 length: 13
V gene: TRBV29-1
CDR3 protein: CSVAPGAHNEQFF
CDR3 DNA: TGCAGCGTTGCCCCGGGAGCTCACAATGAGCAGTTCTTC

clone size: NA
J gene: TRBJ1-1
D gene: NA
CDR3 length: 10
V gene: TRBV29-1
CDR3 protein: CSVGEYEAFF
CDR3 DNA: TGCAGCGTTGGAGAGTATGAAGCTTTCTTT

clone size: NA
J gene: TRBJ2-2
D gene: NA
CDR3 length: 12
V gene: TRBV10-3
CDR3 protein: CAISLQGGELFF
CDR3 DNA: TGTGCCATCAGCCTACAGGGAGGGGAGCTGTTTTTT

clone size: once
J gene: TRBJ2-1
D gene: NA
CDR3 length: 15
V gene: TRBV6-1
CDR3 protein: CASAGQPVTYNEQFF
CDR3 DNA: TGTGCCAGTGCCGGACAGCCGGTGACCTACAATGAGCAGTTCTTC

clone size: NA
J gene: TRBJ2-5
D gene: NA
CDR3 length: 11
V gene: TRBV2
CDR3 protein: CASEYQETQYF
CDR3 DNA: TGTGCCAGCGAGTACCAAGAGACCCAGTACTTC

clone size: NA
J gene: TRBJ2-3
D gene: NA
CDR3 length: 14
V gene: TRBV7-7
CDR3 protein: CASSLAAAKDTQYF
CDR3 DNA: TGTGCTAGCAGCTTAGCAGCGGCCAAGGATACGCAGTATTTT

clone size: NA
J gene: TRBJ2-7
D gene: NA
CDR3 length: 13
V gene: TRBV18
CDR3 protein: CASSKPARDEQYF
CDR3 DNA: TGTGCCAGCTCAAAACCGGCGAGGGACGAGCAGTACTTC

clone size: NA
J gene: TRBJ1-6
D gene: NA
CDR3 length: 13
V gene: TRBV25-1
CDR3 protein: CASSTGFYSPLHF
CDR3 DNA: TGTGCCAGCAGTACAGGGTTCTATTCACCCCTCCACTTT

clone size: NA
J gene: TRBJ2-4
D gene: NA
CDR3 length: 15
V gene: TRBV2
CDR3 protein: CASSSGRLAKNIQYF
CDR3 DNA: TGTGCCAGCAGCTCCGGGAGATTAGCCAAAAACATTCAGTACTTC

clone size: NA
J gene: TRBJ1-1
D gene: NA
CDR3 length: 11
V gene: TRBV20-1
CDR3 protein: CSAPRGGEAFF
CDR3 DNA: TGCAGTGCTCCCCGGGGAGGGGAAGCTTTCTTT

clone size: few
J gene: TRBJ2-1
D gene: TRBD1
CDR3 length: 17
V gene: TRBV5-4
CDR3 protein: CASSPEAGQGSYNEQFF
CDR3 DNA: TGTGCCAGCAGCCCCGAGGCGGGACAGGGGTCCTACAATGAGCAGTTCTTC

clone size: few
J gene: TRBJ2-2
D gene: TRBD2
CDR3 length: 15
V gene: TRBV7-3
CDR3 protein: CASSAQRGGTGELFF
CDR3 DNA: TGTGCCAGCAGCGCTCAGCGGGGGGGCACCGGGGAGCTGTTTTTT

clone size: few
J gene: TRBJ2-3
D gene: TRBD1
CDR3 length: 14
V gene: TRBV30
CDR3 protein: CACPQGVSTDTQYF
CDR3 DNA: TGTGCCTGCCCTCAGGGGGTAAGCACAGATACGCAGTATTTT

clone size: NA
J gene: TRBJ2-3
D gene: TRBD2
CDR3 length: 16
V gene: TRBV7-9
CDR3 protein: CASTATGTSSTDTQYF
CDR3 DNA: TGTGCCAGCACCGCAACGGGGACTAGCTCTACAGATACGCAGTATTTT

clone size: few
J gene: TRBJ2-3
D gene: NA
CDR3 length: 12
V gene: TRBV7-2
CDR3 protein: CASSFAADTQYF
CDR3 DNA: TGTGCCAGCAGCTTTGCGGCAGATACGCAGTATTTT

clone size: few
J gene: TRBJ1-2
D gene: NA
CDR3 length: 11
V gene: TRBV30
CDR3 protein: CAWSSGLGYTF
CDR3 DNA: TGTGCCTGGAGCTCAGGGCTTGGCTACACCTTC

clone size: few
J gene: TRBJ2-5
D gene: NA
CDR3 length: 13
V gene: TRBV29-1
CDR3 protein: CSAWQGMGETQYF
CDR3 DNA: TGCAGCGCTTGGCAGGGGATGGGAGAGACCCAGTACTTC

clone size: NA
J gene: TRBJ2-1
D gene: TRBD2
CDR3 length: 14
V gene: TRBV2
CDR3 protein: CASSRLAGNNEQFF
CDR3 DNA: TGTGCCAGCAGTCGGCTAGCGGGGAACAATGAGCAGTTCTTC

clone size: few
J gene: TRBJ1-1
D gene: NA
CDR3 length: 12
V gene: TRBV4-1
CDR3 protein: CASSLIGTSAFF
CDR3 DNA: TGCGCCAGCAGCCTCATTGGGACATCAGCTTTCTTT

clone size: NA
J gene: TRBJ2-7
D gene: TRBD1
CDR3 length: 14
V gene: TRBV5-4
CDR3 protein: CASSLGQGIGEQYF
CDR3 DNA: TGTGCCAGCAGCTTGGGACAGGGAATAGGCGAGCAGTACTTC

clone size: few
J gene: TRBJ1-1
D gene: NA
CDR3 length: 15
V gene: TRBV5-1
CDR3 protein: CASSLDEGENTEAFF
CDR3 DNA: TGCGCCAGCAGCTTGGACGAGGGGGAGAACACTGAAGCTTTCTTT

clone size: few
J gene: TRBJ2-3
D gene: TRBD2
CDR3 length: 15
V gene: TRBV9
CDR3 protein: CASSPSGGSTDTQYF
CDR3 DNA: TGTGCCAGCAGTCCGAGCGGGGGTAGCACAGATACGCAGTATTTT

clone size: NA
J gene: TRBJ1-1
D gene: TRBD1
CDR3 length: 13
V gene: TRBV29-1
CDR3 protein: CSAIRQGRTEAFF
CDR3 DNA: TGCAGCGCCATCCGACAGGGGAGGACTGAAGCTTTCTTT

clone size: once
J gene: TRBJ2-1
D gene: TRBD2
CDR3 length: 17
V gene: TRBV4-1
CDR3 protein: CASSQDRRSGSYNEQFF
CDR3 DNA: TGCGCCAGCAGCCAAGATAGGCGGAGCGGGAGCTACAATGAGCAGTTCTTC

clone size: few
J gene: TRBJ2-7
D gene: TRBD1
CDR3 length: 14
V gene: TRBV7-9
CDR3 protein: CASSQGQLSYEQYF
CDR3 DNA: TGTGCCAGCAGCCAGGGACAGCTCTCCTACGAGCAGTACTTC

clone size: NA
J gene: TRBJ1-5
D gene: NA
CDR3 length: 12
V gene: TRBV6-5
CDR3 protein: CASSRRDQPQHF
CDR3 DNA: TGTGCCAGCAGTCGCAGGGATCAGCCCCAGCATTTT

clone size: few
J gene: TRBJ1-2
D gene: NA
CDR3 length: 13
V gene: TRBV13
CDR3 protein: CASSFGVDYGYTF
CDR3 DNA: TGTGCCAGCAGCTTCGGGGTCGACTATGGCTACACCTTC

clone size: few
J gene: TRBJ2-1
D gene: NA
CDR3 length: 11
V gene: TRBV14
CDR3 protein: CASSQANEQFF
CDR3 DNA: TGTGCCAGCAGCCAAGCTAATGAGCAGTTCTTC

clone size: few
J gene: TRBJ2-2
D gene: NA
CDR3 length: 16
V gene: TRBV15
CDR3 protein: CATSSGPEIVPGELFF
CDR3 DNA: TGTGCCACCAGCAGCGGTCCGGAGATTGTGCCCGGGGAGCTGTTTTTT

clone size: few
J gene: TRBJ2-2
D gene: TRBD1
CDR3 length: 15
V gene: TRBV9
CDR3 protein: CASSVVGTGTGELFF
CDR3 DNA: TGTGCCAGCAGCGTAGTCGGGACAGGAACCGGGGAGCTGTTTTTT

clone size: NA
J gene: TRBJ2-5
D gene: NA
CDR3 length: 16
V gene: TRBV6-5
CDR3 protein: CASSYSAGRAGETQYF
CDR3 DNA: TGTGCCAGCAGTTACTCGGCGGGCAGGGCGGGGGAGACCCAGTACTTC

clone size: few
J gene: TRBJ2-1
D gene: TRBD2
CDR3 length: 12
V gene: TRBV19
CDR3 protein: CASRATGGSKFF
CDR3 DNA: TGTGCCAGTAGGGCAACCGGCGGGAGCAAGTTCTTC

clone size: few
J gene: TRBJ2-7
D gene: NA
CDR3 length: 12
V gene: TRBV30
CDR3 protein: CAWSAISHEQYF
CDR3 DNA: TGTGCCTGGAGTGCTATATCTCACGAGCAGTACTTC

clone size: once
J gene: TRBJ1-1
D gene: TRBD1
CDR3 length: 13
V gene: TRBV6-5
CDR3 protein: CASARDRGAEAFF
CDR3 DNA: TGTGCCAGCGCGCGAGACAGGGGGGCTGAAGCTTTCTTT

clone size: NA
J gene: TRBJ1-1
D gene: TRBD1
CDR3 length: 14
V gene: TRBV18
CDR3 protein: CASSPDRANTEAFF
CDR3 DNA: TGTGCCAGCTCACCTGACAGGGCTAACACTGAAGCTTTCTTT

clone size: few
J gene: TRBJ1-1
D gene: NA
CDR3 length: 14
V gene: TRBV5-1
CDR3 protein: CASSFGGASAEAFF
CDR3 DNA: TGCGCCAGCAGCTTCGGGGGGGCGTCGGCTGAAGCTTTCTTT

clone size: few
J gene: TRBJ2-3
D gene: NA
CDR3 length: 16
V gene: TRBV7-9
CDR3 protein: CASSHNRVGVTDTQYF
CDR3 DNA: TGTGCCAGCAGTCATAACCGGGTAGGGGTCACAGATACGCAGTATTTT

clone size: NA
J gene: TRBJ2-1
D gene: NA
CDR3 length: 13
V gene: TRBV6-1
CDR3 protein: CAGQSPVRNEQFF
CDR3 DNA: TGTGCCGGACAAAGCCCGGTGAGGAATGAGCAGTTCTTC

clone size: few
J gene: TRBJ1-2
D gene: NA
CDR3 length: 15
V gene: TRBV9
CDR3 protein: CASSANDDSGYGYTF
CDR3 DNA: TGTGCCAGCAGTGCTAACGATGATTCGGGCTATGGCTACACCTTC

clone size: few
J gene: TRBJ2-3
D gene: NA
CDR3 length: 14
V gene: TRBV2
CDR3 protein: CASSVGQGGDTQYF
CDR3 DNA: TGTGCCAGCAGTGTTGGTCAGGGCGGAGATACGCAGTATTTT

clone size: NA
J gene: TRBJ2-5
D gene: TRBD1
CDR3 length: 12
V gene: TRBV30
CDR3 protein: CAWSRGLETQYF
CDR3 DNA: TGTGCCTGGAGTAGGGGGCTGGAGACCCAGTACTTC

clone size: few
J gene: TRBJ2-3
D gene: TRBD2
CDR3 length: 16
V gene: TRBV5-1
CDR3 protein: CASSLAASGTTDTQYF
CDR3 DNA: TGCGCCAGCAGCTTGGCGGCTAGCGGGACCACAGATACGCAGTATTTT

clone size: NA
J gene: TRBJ2-1
D gene: TRBD2
CDR3 length: 14
V gene: TRBV5-4
CDR3 protein: CASSFSGRADEQFF
CDR3 DNA: TGTGCCAGCAGCTTTAGCGGGAGGGCCGATGAGCAGTTCTTC

clone size: NA
J gene: TRBJ2-3
D gene: TRBD2
CDR3 length: 16
V gene: TRBV5-4
CDR3 protein: CASSQGTSGRTDTQYF
CDR3 DNA: TGTGCCAGCAGCCAAGGGACTAGCGGGAGGACAGATACGCAGTATTTT